The entry below gives a single T cell receptor beta chain sequence along with its context. In the study's own analysis: By means of reference gene primer amplification, nucleated cell counts were estimated. TCRdb's table, derived via immunoSEQ multiplex PCR, lists solely in-frame clones and lacks some. The V and J calls and clone size are taken from that table; D and trimming were inferred from the DNA. The sample contains roughly 42,000 clones, over 70% of which appear only once. These data come from a study of blood T cell repertoires in COVID-19. Study summary: Samples of COVID-19 (acute and convalescent) were obtained from the United States, Italy and Spain. Sources were T cells, B-cell-depleted T cells, or PBMCs; the material itself was cDNA or gDNA.

Input material: peripheral blood. The sequence derives from a woman aged 80 or older with acute or convalescent COVID-19.

Here the CDR3 reads CASSTLTVIQQFF. As DNA, the CDR3 is TGTGCCAGCAGTACACTAACCGTAATTCAGCAGTTCTTC. This chain uses TRBV12-3 or TRBV12-4 with TRBJ2-1, with unresolved D. The CDR3 loop spans 13 amino acids. With 5 bases removed from V and 11 bases from J, the gap between germline ends came to 16 bases.